These T cell receptor beta chains were read from a single sample in a study of T cell changes during pregnancy in multiple sclerosis. Using immunoSEQ multiplex PCR, the repertoire was profiled, and TCRdb retains in-frame clones only, with some absent. The top ten hold 0.39% of the sample, which has roughly 50,000 clones, roughly 90% seen once. This specimen consisted of CD4+ T cells from peripheral blood mononuclear cells, obtained after pregnancy. The origin of the receptors is a female donor with multiple sclerosis, enrolled in a pregnancy study. Each CDR3 is given with its conserved first and last residue. The order of the fields is J gene, D gene, V gene, CDR3 protein, CDR3 DNA. The D gene is left open where the match is weak.

TRBJ2-2 - TRBV7-2 CASSDVATGELFF TGTGCCAGCAGCGATGTGGCTACCGGGGAGCTGTTTTTT
TRBJ1-5 - TRBV27 CASSLLSGSNQPQHF TGTGCCAGCAGTTTGCTAAGCGGGAGCAATCAGCCCCAGCATTTT
TRBJ1-1 TRBD1 TRBV18 CASSSTGGFEDTEAFF TGTGCCAGCTCATCGACAGGGGGCTTCGAGGACACTGAAGCTTTCTTT
TRBJ2-1 - TRBV11-3 CASSPRVSRSGNEQFF TGTGCCAGCAGCCCTCGGGTGTCACGGAGCGGCAATGAGCAGTTCTTC
TRBJ2-4 TRBD2 TRBV6-5 CASSFQREIAKNIQYF TGTGCCAGCAGTTTTCAGCGGGAAATAGCCAAAAACATTCAGTACTTC
TRBJ2-7 TRBD1 TRBV6-1 CAAGTGTASYEQYF TGTGCCGCAGGGACCGGGACAGCGTCCTACGAGCAGTACTTC
TRBJ2-3 TRBD2 TRBV14 CASSQDIGAGITDTQYF TGTGCCAGCAGCCAAGATATCGGAGCGGGAATCACAGATACGCAGTATTTT
TRBJ2-1 TRBD2 TRBV19 CASSPTAGGGNEQFF TGTGCCAGTAGTCCTACAGCGGGAGGGGGAAATGAGCAGTTCTTC
TRBJ1-1 - TRBV4-1 CASSQEASNTEAFF TGCGCCAGCAGCCAAGAAGCCTCGAACACTGAAGCTTTCTTT
TRBJ2-7 TRBD2 TRBV5-1 CASSSSGSYGGEQYF TGCGCCAGCAGCTCGAGCGGGAGTTATGGCGGCGAGCAGTACTTC
TRBJ1-4 - TRBV4-2 CASSLARVEKEKLFF TGTGCCAGCAGCCTCGCCAGGGTGGAGAAGGAAAAACTGTTTTTT